This TCR beta chain was identified during a study of CD8 T cells in ankylosing spondylitis. The study, taken as a whole, reports: Enrichment of disease-linked clones was reportedly significant in matched ankylosing spondylitis synovial fluid. What seemed typical of ankylosing spondylitis blood was a TCR beta motif built from eight highly homologous variants.

This clonotype occurred many times. What it binds is not known. The germline gives CDR1 SEHNR, CDR2 FQNEAQ (reference sequence). Trimming removed 5 bases from V and 3 bases from J; junction bases left unmatched: 8. The CDR3 totals 15 residues. TCRdb used MiXCR to reprocess the 5' RACE reads, holding one entry per CDR3 protein. Seen here are 450,000 to 550,000 distinct CDR3 sequences, over 4% observed once, and the top ten hold around 3.5%. The source of this sequence is a male donor with ankylosing spondylitis. The chain uses TRBV7-9 and TRBJ2-3; TRBD1 aligns across 7 bases. The material sequenced was blood, either unsorted or a sorted T cell fraction (not recorded which). The CDR3 loop is CASSAGTVDTDTQYF. DNA of the CDR3: TGTGCCAGCAGCGCTGGGACAGTGGATACAGATACGCAGTATTTT.